Shown below are 4 T cell receptor beta chains from a single sample sequenced in a study of early T cells in non-severe SARS-CoV-2 infection. From the 5' RACE reads, TCRdb called clonotypes with MiXCR, one entry per CDR3 protein. The sample holds some 80,000 distinct CDR3 sequences, more than 10% seen once. The sample in question was whole blood, obtained at baseline. The receptors originated from an adult who was a healthcare worker with PCR-confirmed SARS-CoV-2 infection or an uninfected control (not recorded which). The donor label of this sample is uncertain.

The V and J genes are TRBV15 and TRBJ2-1; D may match TRBD1 or TRBD2 (6 bases each). The CDR3 is made up of 14 amino acids. In germline, CDR1 is LNHNV, CDR2 YYDKDF (reference sequence). With 1 base removed from V and 6 bases from J, the gap between germline ends came to 10 bases. CDR3 amino acids: CATSRATGANEQFF. CDR3 bases: TGTGCCACCAGCAGAGCCACGGGGGCCAATGAGCAGTTCTTC.

The genes are TRBV7-2 and TRBJ2-1, with TRBD2 matching 16 bases. The germline V gene encodes CDR1 SGHTA and CDR2 FQGNSA. V was clipped by 6 bases and J by 6 bases; unmatched bases: 8. This CDR3 comprises 17 residues. CDR3: CASSRKGTSGRVNEQFF. CDR3 bases: TGTGCCAGCAGTCGTAAAGGGACTAGCGGGAGGGTCAATGAGCAGTTCTTC.

The rearrangement links TRBV7-9 to TRBJ2-3; D unresolved. The germline gives CDR1 SEHNR, CDR2 FQNEAQ (reference sequence). This CDR3 is built from 14 residues. V was cut by 5 bases and J by 1 base, with 10 bases left in between. The CDR3 nucleotides are TGTGCCAGCAGCCCGATACGGCGCACAGATACGCAGTATTTT. Translating gives CASSPIRRTDTQYF.

The count of this clonotype is one. The V call is TRBV28, the J call TRBJ2-3, with D perhaps TRBD1 or TRBD2 (5 bases each). V lost 5 bases to trimming and J lost 4 bases, with 22 bases between them. The length of the CDR3 is 17 residues. From germline, CDR1 is MDHEN and CDR2 SYDVKM. CDR3 bases: TGTGCCAGCAGTACTTTGACTGCGTATGAGGGGTCAGATACGCAGTATTTT. This codes for CASSTLTAYEGSDTQYF.